This paragraph reports one TCR beta chain. The sample is drawn from a study of blood T cell repertoires in COVID-19. Study context: PBMCs, B-cell-depleted T cells, or T cells were the source of the cDNA or gDNA that made up the material.

Generated by immunoSEQ multiplex PCR, the TCRdb table keeps only in-frame clones and is missing some. The table shows approximately 200,000 clones, with roughly four fifths occurring only once. V gave up 6 bases and J gave up 2 bases; unmatched junction bases: 9. Germline-derived CDR1 and CDR2 are MNHNY and SVGAGI (reference sequence). CDR3 length: 16 residues. Sequencing used PBMCs or T cells enriched from blood (not recorded which). The sequence came from a woman aged 40-49 years with acute COVID-19. The gene calls are TRBV6-6 and TRBJ2-2; 7 bases agree with TRBD1. The CDR3 sequence is CASRPDRMANTGELFF. In DNA, the CDR3 is TGTGCCAGCAGGCCGGACAGGATGGCTAACACCGGGGAGCTGTTTTTT.